This is a list of T cell receptor beta chains from one sample in a study of beta chain features in type 1 diabetes. Clones were sequenced by immunoSEQ multiplex PCR, and TCRdb holds only the in-frame ones, with some missing. The sample shows around 200,000 clones, about 13% of them seen only once. The sample comprised central memory CD4+ T cells from blood. These receptors came from a woman aged 18-29 years in good health. The CDR3 runs from the conserved cysteine through the conserved F or W. Each record gives: CDR3 DNA, CDR3 protein, D gene, V gene, J gene, clone size. The D gene is left open where the match is weak. Clone size is not always given. Where it is, it says once, few, many or a class for expanded clones.

DNA: TGTGCCAGCAGTAGAAACCCAGGGGACGAGCAGTACTTC; CDR3: CASSRNPGDEQYF; D: -; V: TRBV7-3; J: TRBJ2-7; size: few
DNA: TGTGCCAGCAGTTCAGGGACAGGGCTGAAGGCAACCTACGAGCAGTACTTC; CDR3: CASSSGTGLKATYEQYF; D: TRBD1; V: TRBV28; J: TRBJ2-7; size: -
DNA: TGTGCCAGCAGCTTGGAAGGGGGGGGTTATGGCTACACCTTC; CDR3: CASSLEGGGYGYTF; D: -; V: TRBV5-6; J: TRBJ1-2; size: few
DNA: TGTGCCAGCAGCTTATACAGGGATGGAGAGCAGTACTTC; CDR3: CASSLYRDGEQYF; D: -; V: TRBV7-2; J: TRBJ2-7; size: -
DNA: TGTGCCAGCAGGCACAAACTAGCGGGAGATAACAATGAGCAGTTCTTC; CDR3: CASRHKLAGDNNEQFF; D: TRBD2; V: TRBV7-9; J: TRBJ2-1; size: -
DNA: TGCGCCAGCAGCCAAGGCAGGGGCTGGGTGAACACTGAAGCTTTCTTT; CDR3: CASSQGRGWVNTEAFF; D: -; V: TRBV4-3; J: TRBJ1-1; size: few
DNA: TGTGCCAGCAGCGTTGGGGCTGGCGGGAGGGCCGGAGAGACCCAGTACTTC; CDR3: CASSVGAGGRAGETQYF; D: TRBD2; V: TRBV9; J: TRBJ2-5; size: few
DNA: TGTGCCAGCAGTGACGCCAGGGCGTACGAGCAGTACTTC; CDR3: CASSDARAYEQYF; D: -; V: TRBV25-1; J: TRBJ2-7; size: -
DNA: TGCAGCGTTGAAGGTATTTCAGGGGGTTTAACTGAAGCTTTCTTT; CDR3: CSVEGISGGLTEAFF; D: TRBD1; V: TRBV29-1; J: TRBJ1-1; size: few
DNA: TGTGCCAGCAGCTTTCCGGGGAGAGCTGAAGCTTTCTTT; CDR3: CASSFPGRAEAFF; D: -; V: TRBV7-9; J: TRBJ1-1; size: -
DNA: TGTGCCAGCAGTTCGTCCGGGACAGGGTCCTACGAGCAGTACTTC; CDR3: CASSSSGTGSYEQYF; D: TRBD1; V: TRBV6-5; J: TRBJ2-7; size: -
DNA: TGTGCCAGCAGCTTAGGAGCCAGGGGAACAGATACGCAGTATTTT; CDR3: CASSLGARGTDTQYF; D: -; V: TRBV7-2; J: TRBJ2-3; size: -
DNA: TGTGCCAGCGGCGGACTAGCGGGAGGTCATGAGCAGTTCTTC; CDR3: CASGGLAGGHEQFF; D: TRBD2; V: TRBV7-8; J: TRBJ2-1; size: -
DNA: TGTGCCAGCAGGTTTAGCGGGAGGGCCCAAGAGACCCAGTACTTC; CDR3: CASRFSGRAQETQYF; D: TRBD2; V: TRBV7-2; J: TRBJ2-5; size: -
DNA: TGTGCCTGGATCACAGGCGGCAACTATGGCTACACCTTC; CDR3: CAWITGGNYGYTF; D: -; V: TRBV30; J: TRBJ1-2; size: many
DNA: TGCGCCAGCAGCCGTGAGTCGGGACAACAAGAGACCCAGTACTTC; CDR3: CASSRESGQQETQYF; D: -; V: TRBV4-1; J: TRBJ2-5; size: -
DNA: TGTGCCAGCAGCTTGGTTGGGAGACACAATGAGCAGTTCTTC; CDR3: CASSLVGRHNEQFF; D: -; V: TRBV5-6; J: TRBJ2-1; size: few
DNA: TGTGCCAGCAGCTGGGACTGGGGGGGTGATACGCAGTATTTT; CDR3: CASSWDWGGDTQYF; D: TRBD2; V: TRBV5-6; J: TRBJ2-3; size: few
DNA: TGTGCCAGCGGAGGGCGGGAGAGCTCCTACGAGCAGTACTTC; CDR3: CASGGRESSYEQYF; D: TRBD2; V: TRBV6-5; J: TRBJ2-7; size: few
DNA: TGTGCCAGCGGCCAGGTTAACTATGGCTACACCTTC; CDR3: CASGQVNYGYTF; D: -; V: TRBV7-2; J: TRBJ1-2; size: -
DNA: TGTGCCAGCAGCTTAATTGGTAGCGGGAGTCCCACAGATACGCAGTATTTT; CDR3: CASSLIGSGSPTDTQYF; D: TRBD2; V: TRBV11-2; J: TRBJ2-3; size: few
DNA: TGTGCCACTCGCGGGGGCTCTGGGGCCAACGTCCTGACTTTC; CDR3: CATRGGSGANVLTF; D: TRBD2; V: TRBV28; J: TRBJ2-6; size: few
DNA: TGTGCCAGCAGTCCTACCGATTTGGTTGGAAACATTCAGTACTTC; CDR3: CASSPTDLVGNIQYF; D: -; V: TRBV28; J: TRBJ2-4; size: few
DNA: TGCGCCAGCAGCTTGTTCAGGGGAGACGGTGAAGCTTTCTTT; CDR3: CASSLFRGDGEAFF; D: -; V: TRBV5-1; J: TRBJ1-1; size: few
DNA: TGCGCCAGCAGCCTGCCGACTAGCGATGAGCAGTTCTTC; CDR3: CASSLPTSDEQFF; D: TRBD2; V: TRBV5-1; J: TRBJ2-1; size: few
DNA: TGCGCCAGCAGCCGTTCACGCCCTTCGGAGATTCAGTACTTC; CDR3: CASSRSRPSEIQYF; D: -; V: TRBV5-1; J: TRBJ2-4; size: few
DNA: TGTGCCAGCAGTGAAAGCTATTACGAGCAGTACTTC; CDR3: CASSESYYEQYF; D: -; V: TRBV2; J: TRBJ2-7; size: -
DNA: TGTGCCTGGAGTGTAGGTCGTCGGGCAGGGGATGAAAAACTGTTTTTT; CDR3: CAWSVGRRAGDEKLFF; D: -; V: TRBV30; J: TRBJ1-4; size: few
DNA: TGCAGCGTAGGGACAGGGGCCTTCGGCTACACCTTC; CDR3: CSVGTGAFGYTF; D: TRBD1; V: TRBV29-1; J: TRBJ1-2; size: -
DNA: TGTGCCAGCAGCCCTCCGGGGAGTAACTCTGGAAACACCATATATTTT; CDR3: CASSPPGSNSGNTIYF; D: -; V: TRBV9; J: TRBJ1-3; size: few
DNA: TGTGCCAGCGGAGGGAACACCGGGGAGCTGTTTTTT; CDR3: CASGGNTGELFF; D: -; V: TRBV7-2; J: TRBJ2-2; size: few
DNA: TGCGCCAGCAGCTCGCTGGGACTAGCGGGAGGAGAGACCCAGTACTTC; CDR3: CASSSLGLAGGETQYF; D: TRBD2; V: TRBV5-1; J: TRBJ2-5; size: -
DNA: TGTGCCTGGAGTACCGGACAGGGTGGCACTGAAGCTTTCTTT; CDR3: CAWSTGQGGTEAFF; D: TRBD1; V: TRBV30; J: TRBJ1-1; size: few
DNA: TGTGCCAGCAGCCCATACACGGGGACTAACTATGGCTACACCTTC; CDR3: CASSPYTGTNYGYTF; D: -; V: TRBV14; J: TRBJ1-2; size: few
DNA: TGTGCCAGCAGTTCAAATCCGGGACAGTCTAGCAATCAGCCCCAGCATTTT; CDR3: CASSSNPGQSSNQPQHF; D: TRBD1; V: TRBV28; J: TRBJ1-5; size: -
DNA: TGTGCCAGCAGTTTAAGGGGTAGGGTGAAGAGCCGCGAGCAGTACTTC; CDR3: CASSLRGRVKSREQYF; D: -; V: TRBV28; J: TRBJ2-7; size: few
DNA: TGCAGCGTTGAGAAGACGAGCGGCACCTACGAGCAGTACTTC; CDR3: CSVEKTSGTYEQYF; D: -; V: TRBV29-1; J: TRBJ2-7; size: few
DNA: TGTGCCAGCTCACCCAGACCAGGGGGAGAGACCCAGTACTTC; CDR3: CASSPRPGGETQYF; D: TRBD1; V: TRBV18; J: TRBJ2-5; size: few
DNA: TGTGCCAGCAGCGTAGCGGGCAGGGGGAACACCGGGGAGCTGTTTTTT; CDR3: CASSVAGRGNTGELFF; D: -; V: TRBV9; J: TRBJ2-2; size: -
DNA: TGTGCCAGCGGCCTACCGGGACTAGCATCAGATACGCAGTATTTT; CDR3: CASGLPGLASDTQYF; D: TRBD2; V: TRBV2; J: TRBJ2-3; size: -
DNA: TGCAGCGTAGAGAGACCGGGACAGGTTCGCTACGAGCAGTACTTC; CDR3: CSVERPGQVRYEQYF; D: TRBD1; V: TRBV29-1; J: TRBJ2-7; size: -
DNA: TGTGCCTGGAGTGGCTTTAGCGGGAGCGACACCGGGGAGCTGTTTTTT; CDR3: CAWSGFSGSDTGELFF; D: TRBD2; V: TRBV30; J: TRBJ2-2; size: few
DNA: TGTGCCAGCAGCTTAGGCGTCTCTCAAGAGACCCAGTACTTC; CDR3: CASSLGVSQETQYF; D: -; V: TRBV7-6; J: TRBJ2-5; size: few
DNA: TGTGCCTGGAGTGGTGGTCGAGGCCGTGAGCAGTTCTTC; CDR3: CAWSGGRGREQFF; D: -; V: TRBV30; J: TRBJ2-1; size: few
DNA: TGCAGCGTGACAACAGGTTACGAGCAGTACTTC; CDR3: CSVTTGYEQYF; D: -; V: TRBV29-1; J: TRBJ2-7; size: few
DNA: TGTGCCGAGATTAAAGTCGGGGAGACCCAGTACTTC; CDR3: CAEIKVGETQYF; D: -; V: TRBV6-5; J: TRBJ2-5; size: few
DNA: TGTGCCAGCAGTTCCCCACACCGAGGGGAGACCCAGTACTTC; CDR3: CASSSPHRGETQYF; D: -; V: TRBV6-5; J: TRBJ2-5; size: few
DNA: TGTGCCTGGAGTCCTGGAGGGGGCTACACCTTC; CDR3: CAWSPGGGYTF; D: -; V: TRBV30; J: TRBJ1-2; size: many
DNA: TGCAGCGTTCGTCTGAACACTGAAGCTTTCTTT; CDR3: CSVRLNTEAFF; D: -; V: TRBV29-1; J: TRBJ1-1; size: -
DNA: TGCAGCGTTGGGTCGGCCTCGAGGTACCAAGAGACCCAGTACTTC; CDR3: CSVGSASRYQETQYF; D: -; V: TRBV29-1; J: TRBJ2-5; size: -
DNA: TGTGCCTGGGTCACGGGAAACACTGAAGCTTTCTTT; CDR3: CAWVTGNTEAFF; D: -; V: TRBV30; J: TRBJ1-1; size: few
DNA: TGTGCCAGCAGCCCCTACAGGGGAAATCAGCCCCAGCATTTT; CDR3: CASSPYRGNQPQHF; D: TRBD1; V: TRBV11-1; J: TRBJ1-5; size: -
DNA: TGTGCCAGCCAATACGGGACTAGCGATTATGAGCAGTTCTTC; CDR3: CASQYGTSDYEQFF; D: TRBD2; V: TRBV5-6; J: TRBJ2-1; size: -
DNA: TGTGCCAGCAGTGCCGCCGGGACAGGCGAAGAGACCCAGTACTTC; CDR3: CASSAAGTGEETQYF; D: TRBD1; V: TRBV2; J: TRBJ2-5; size: -